These 7 T cell receptor beta chains originate from one sample sequenced in a study of cytomegalovirus exposure and HLA in healthy donors. This PCR relied on a set of 60 Vbeta primers and 13 Jbeta primers. TCRdb's table, derived via immunoSEQ multiplex PCR, lists solely in-frame clones and lacks some. The sample shows 250,000 to 350,000 clones, about 80% of them seen only once. Sample: PBMCs. The receptor source for this set is a girl aged 2 to 10 in good health and CMV-seronegative.

This clone was recorded only once. The rearrangement joins TRBV14 to TRBJ1-3; tentative D call: TRBD1 (6 bases). The CDR3 sequence is 15 residues long. Germline CDR1 and CDR2: SGHDN and FVKESK. V was trimmed by 6 bases and J by 0 bases, leaving 12 bases between them. The CDR3 region has the DNA TGTGCCAGCAGGCACTCAGGGGTCTCTGGAAACACCATATATTTT. Translated, it gives CASRHSGVSGNTIYF. Full variable domain (rest looked up from reference TRBV14 and TRBJ1-3): EAGVTQFPSHSVIEKGQTVTLRCDPISGHDNLYWYRRVMGKEIKFLLHFVKESKQDESGMPNNRFLAERTGGTYSTLKVQPAELEDSGVYFCASRHSGVSGNTIYFGEGSWLTVV.

On this clone itself: The junction differs from germline at one of its ends, possibly a read error. V and J are TRBV7-9 and TRBJ1-4, with 10 bases fitting TRBD1. The germline CDR1 and CDR2 sequences are SEHNR and FQNEAQ (reference sequence). This CDR3 spans 15 amino acids. DNA for the CDR3: TGTTCCAGCAGCCCGGGACAGGGGATATATGAAAAACTGTTTTTT. Protein sequence: CSSSPGQGIYEKLFF.

This clone has more than one count but fewer than ten. J is TRBJ2-2 and V is TRBV7-6; 7 positions match TRBD1. The CDR3 contains 18 residues. V was pared by 2 bases and J by 4 bases, with 13 bases of the junction left unmatched. Germline assignment: CDR1 SGHVS and CDR2 FNYEAQ. Written as DNA, the CDR3 is TGTGCCAGCAGCTTATCGGCCCGGGACAGACATTTCACCGGGGAGCTGTTTTTT. Its translation: CASSLSARDRHFTGELFF.

V gene TRBV2 combines with J gene TRBJ2-7; TRBD1 might be the D (6 bases). The V end was cut by 4 bases, the J end by 3 bases, with 10 bases between. This CDR3 has 13 amino acids. CDR1 and CDR2 (germline): SNHLY, FYNNEI. As DNA, the CDR3 is TGTGCCAGCAGTGTATACAGGGTCTACGAGCAGTACTTC. Translating gives CASSVYRVYEQYF.

V usage is TRBV28 and J usage is TRBJ2-7; the D gene is possibly TRBD2 (6 bases). Trimming pared 5 bases from V and 3 bases from J, leaving 20 bases between. The CDR3 has 16 amino acids. Germline lookup yields CDR1 MDHEN and CDR2 SYDVKM. The CDR3 coding sequence is TGTGCCAGCAGTCCCGTTGGGACTCCTAGTTTCTACGAGCAGTACTTC. Protein product: CASSPVGTPSFYEQYF.

The rearrangement links TRBV6-1 to TRBJ2-3, with a weak D call TRBD2 (5 bases). This CDR3 is 15 amino acids long. Between the trimmed V and J ends, which lost 8 bases and 5 bases, there was a span of 20 bases. Germline lookup yields CDR1 MNHNS and CDR2 SASEGT. The DNA of the CDR3 is TGTGCCAGCGGGAGAGCGGCCAACAACGTAGATACGCAGTATTTT. Residues: CASGRAANNVDTQYF.

This chain connects TRBV5-1 to TRBJ2-3, with no clear D. Trimming pared 2 bases from V and 1 base from J, leaving 2 bases between. CDR1 and CDR2 from the germline V gene are SGHRS and YFSETQ. The CDR3 sequence is 12 residues long. CDR3 amino acids: CASSFGTDTQYF. CDR3 sequence (DNA): TGCGCCAGCAGCTTCGGCACAGATACGCAGTATTTT. The variable domain in full, completed from reference TRBV5-1 and TRBJ2-3, reads KAGVTQTPRYLIKTRGQQVTLSCSPISGHRSVSWYQQTPGQGLQFLFEYFSETQRNKGNFPGRFSGRQFSNSRSEMNVSTLELGDSALYLCASSFGTDTQYFGPGTRLTVL.